The source of this TCR beta chain is a study of beta chain features in type 1 diabetes. Study summary: What patients shared with healthy donors was a similar profile of age, gender and cell yields.

Reverse transcription of all isolated RNA meant that expressed TCRB transcripts were sequenced. Profiling relied on immunoSEQ multiplex PCR, and the TCRdb table lists in-frame clones only, not all of them. In the table there are 300,000 or so clones, 8% of which are singletons. The V end lost 0 bases, the J end lost 3 bases, and 9 bases lay between the germline ends. The CDR3 totals 14 residues. Germline assignment: CDR1 SGHRS and CDR2 YFSETQ. General study findings and limits: When Type 1 diabetes patients were examined, their TCRB CDR3s proved moderately but significantly shorter in all four CD4+ subsets. Reduced insertions and increased deletions marked VDJ junctions in type 1 diabetes patients.

This clone occurred a few times. Its specificity is unknown. The chain links TRBV5-1 to TRBJ2-5; D call uncertain. Material: central memory CD4+ T cells from blood. The TCR sequence derives from a woman between 18 and 29 years old in good health. CDR3 residues: CASSLVSGKETQYF. CDR3 nucleotides: TGCGCCAGCAGCTTGGTGTCTGGAAAAGAGACCCAGTACTTC. The complete variable domain, with remaining parts taken from reference TRBV5-1 and TRBJ2-5, reads KAGVTQTPRYLIKTRGQQVTLSCSPISGHRSVSWYQQTPGQGLQFLFEYFSETQRNKGNFPGRFSGRQFSNSRSEMNVSTLELGDSALYLCASSLVSGKETQYFGPGTRLLVL.